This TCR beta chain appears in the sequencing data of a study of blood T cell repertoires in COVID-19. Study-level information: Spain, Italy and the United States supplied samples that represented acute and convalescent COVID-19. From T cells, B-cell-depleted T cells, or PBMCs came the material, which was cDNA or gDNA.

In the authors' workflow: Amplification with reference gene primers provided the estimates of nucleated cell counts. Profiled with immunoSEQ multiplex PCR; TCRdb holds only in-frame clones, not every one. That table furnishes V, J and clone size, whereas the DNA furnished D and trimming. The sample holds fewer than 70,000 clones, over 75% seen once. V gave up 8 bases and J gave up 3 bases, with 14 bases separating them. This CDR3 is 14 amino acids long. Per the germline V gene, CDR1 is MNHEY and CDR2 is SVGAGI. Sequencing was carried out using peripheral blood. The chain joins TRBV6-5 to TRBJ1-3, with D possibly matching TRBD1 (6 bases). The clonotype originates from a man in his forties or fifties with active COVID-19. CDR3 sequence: CASLQGLGGNTIYF. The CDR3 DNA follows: TGTGCCAGCTTACAGGGCTTGGGTGGAAACACCATATATTTT.